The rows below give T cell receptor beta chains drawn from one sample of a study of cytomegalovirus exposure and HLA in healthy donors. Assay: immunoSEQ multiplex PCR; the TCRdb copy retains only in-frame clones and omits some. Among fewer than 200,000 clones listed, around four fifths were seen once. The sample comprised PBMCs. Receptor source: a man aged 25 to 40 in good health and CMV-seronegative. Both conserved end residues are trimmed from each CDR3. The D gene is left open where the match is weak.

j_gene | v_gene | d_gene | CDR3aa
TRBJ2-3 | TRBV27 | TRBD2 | ASSYRLAGADTQY
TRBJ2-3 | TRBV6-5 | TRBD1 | ASGRGGPYTDTQY
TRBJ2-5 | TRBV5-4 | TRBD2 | ASSLGLASQETQY
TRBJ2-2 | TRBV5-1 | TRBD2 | ASRASGTGELF
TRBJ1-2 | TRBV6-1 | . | ASSESRTGSYT
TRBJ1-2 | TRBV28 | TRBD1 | ASRKTPGTAGPGYGYT
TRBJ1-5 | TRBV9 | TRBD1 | ASSVGGGGGQPQH
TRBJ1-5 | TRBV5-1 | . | ASSLTGTSNQPQH
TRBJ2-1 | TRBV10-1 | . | ASSESRSSGNNEQF
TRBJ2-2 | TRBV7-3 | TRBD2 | ASSPSGRGHGELF
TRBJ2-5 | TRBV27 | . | ASTKTRGETQY
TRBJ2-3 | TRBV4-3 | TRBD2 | ASSQDVPGLAGERTDTQY
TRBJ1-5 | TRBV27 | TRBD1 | ASRPDTGVGLWQPQH
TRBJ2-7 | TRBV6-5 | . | ASSFTQGGYSYEQY
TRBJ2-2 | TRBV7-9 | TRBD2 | ASSVGLAGHTGELF
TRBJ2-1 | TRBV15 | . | ATSRDRTGEQF
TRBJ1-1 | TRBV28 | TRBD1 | ASSASGGEGTEAF
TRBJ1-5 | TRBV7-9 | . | SSSSGGADQPQH
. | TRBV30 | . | AWSPSPYEQY